This section outlines one TCR beta chain sequence together with its context. This record belongs to a study of blood T cell repertoires in COVID-19. Study information: The analysed material was cDNA or gDNA that came from T cells, B-cell-depleted T cells, or PBMCs.

Original methodology: The assay estimated nucleated cells by amplifying reference gene primers. Here immunoSEQ multiplex PCR was the method, and the copy in TCRdb shows in-frame clones only, minus some. The DNA gave D and trimming, while V, J and clone size come from that table. Of 200,000 to 300,000 clones listed, 84% were seen once; the top ten hold approximately 9%. The CDR3 covers 15 residues. The V end was cut by 0 bases, the J end by 0 bases, with 7 bases between. The germline gives CDR1 SGHNT, CDR2 YYREEE (reference sequence). The chain employs TRBV5-4 and TRBJ1-3, with D hard to call. The sequenced sample was peripheral blood. This sequence was found in a human donor in a cohort sampled during active COVID-19. CDR3 protein: CASSLGANSGNTIYF. In DNA form, the CDR3 reads TGTGCCAGCAGCTTGGGCGCCAACTCTGGAAACACCATATATTTT.